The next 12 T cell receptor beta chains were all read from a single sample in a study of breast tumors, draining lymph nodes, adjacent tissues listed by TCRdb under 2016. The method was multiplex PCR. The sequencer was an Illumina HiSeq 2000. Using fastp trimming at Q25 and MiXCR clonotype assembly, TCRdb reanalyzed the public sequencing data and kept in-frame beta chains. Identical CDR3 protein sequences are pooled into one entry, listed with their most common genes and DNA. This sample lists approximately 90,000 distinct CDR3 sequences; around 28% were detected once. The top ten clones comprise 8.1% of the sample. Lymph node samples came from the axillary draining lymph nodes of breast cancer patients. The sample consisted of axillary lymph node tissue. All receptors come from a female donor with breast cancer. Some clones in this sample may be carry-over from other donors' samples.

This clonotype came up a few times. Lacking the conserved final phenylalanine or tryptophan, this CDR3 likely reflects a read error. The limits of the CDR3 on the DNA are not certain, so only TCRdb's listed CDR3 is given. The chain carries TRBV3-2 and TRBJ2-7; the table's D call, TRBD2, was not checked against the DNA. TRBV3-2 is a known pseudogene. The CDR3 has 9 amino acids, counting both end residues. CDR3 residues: CASSQGLAG.

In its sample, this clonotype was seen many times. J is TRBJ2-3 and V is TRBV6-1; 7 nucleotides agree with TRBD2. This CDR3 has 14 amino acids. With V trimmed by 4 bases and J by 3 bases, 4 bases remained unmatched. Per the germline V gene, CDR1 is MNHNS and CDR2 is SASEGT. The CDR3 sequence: CASSGGRVTDTQYF. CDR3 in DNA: TGTGCCAGCAGTGGCGGGAGAGTGACAGATACGCAGTATTTT.

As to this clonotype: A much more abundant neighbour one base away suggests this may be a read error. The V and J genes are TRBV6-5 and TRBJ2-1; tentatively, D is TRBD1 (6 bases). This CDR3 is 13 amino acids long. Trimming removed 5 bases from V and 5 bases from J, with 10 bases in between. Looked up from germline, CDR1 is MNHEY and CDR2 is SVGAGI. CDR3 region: CASSHRTDNEQFF. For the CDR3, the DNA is TGTGCCAGCAGTCACCGGACAGACAATGAGCAGTTCTTC.

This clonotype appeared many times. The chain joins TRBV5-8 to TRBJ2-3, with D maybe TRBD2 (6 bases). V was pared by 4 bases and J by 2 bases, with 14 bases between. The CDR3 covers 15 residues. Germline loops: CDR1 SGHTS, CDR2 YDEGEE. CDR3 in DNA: TGTGCCAGCAGCCCTGAGGGCGGGGACACAGATACGCAGTATTTT. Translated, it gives CASSPEGGDTDTQYF.

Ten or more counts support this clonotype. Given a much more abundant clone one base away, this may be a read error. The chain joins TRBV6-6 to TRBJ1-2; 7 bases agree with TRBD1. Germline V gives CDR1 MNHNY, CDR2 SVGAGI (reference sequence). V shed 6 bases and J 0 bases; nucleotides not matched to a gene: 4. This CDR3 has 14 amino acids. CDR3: CASRRTGSNYGYTF. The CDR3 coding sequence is TGTGCCAGCAGACGGACAGGATCTAACTATGGCTACACCTTC.

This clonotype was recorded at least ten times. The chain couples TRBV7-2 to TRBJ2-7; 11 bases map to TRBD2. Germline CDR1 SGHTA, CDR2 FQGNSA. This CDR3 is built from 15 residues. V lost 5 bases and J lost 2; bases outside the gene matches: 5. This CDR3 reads CASSQIAGGPYEQYF. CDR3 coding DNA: TGTGCCAGCAGCCAAATAGCGGGAGGGCCCTACGAGCAGTACTTC.

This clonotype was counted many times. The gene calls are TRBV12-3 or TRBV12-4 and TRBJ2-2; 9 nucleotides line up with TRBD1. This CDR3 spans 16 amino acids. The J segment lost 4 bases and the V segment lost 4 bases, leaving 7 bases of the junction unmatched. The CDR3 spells CASSSQGARGTGELFF. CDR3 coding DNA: TGTGCCAGCAGTTCACAGGGGGCGCGGGGCACCGGGGAGCTGTTTTTT.

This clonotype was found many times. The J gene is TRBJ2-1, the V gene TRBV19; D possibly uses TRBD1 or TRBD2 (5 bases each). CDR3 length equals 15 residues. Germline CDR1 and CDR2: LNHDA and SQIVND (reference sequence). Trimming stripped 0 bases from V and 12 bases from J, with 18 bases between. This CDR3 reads CASSIDHRGWEVQFF. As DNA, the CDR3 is TGTGCCAGTAGTATAGATCATCGGGGCTGGGAAGTGCAGTTCTTC.

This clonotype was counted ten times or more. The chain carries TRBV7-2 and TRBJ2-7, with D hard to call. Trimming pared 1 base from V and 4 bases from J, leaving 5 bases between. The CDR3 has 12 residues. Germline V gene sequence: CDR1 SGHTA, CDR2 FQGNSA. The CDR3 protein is CASSLDPYEQYF. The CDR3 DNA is TGTGCCAGCAGCTTAGATCCGTACGAGCAGTACTTC.

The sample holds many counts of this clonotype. As DNA, the CDR3 is TGTGCCAGCAGCCTACAGGGGTTGGACATTCAGTACTTC. The encoded protein is CASSLQGLDIQYF. The rearrangement uses TRBV3-1 and TRBJ2-4; 7 nucleotides align to TRBD1. The CDR3 is made up of 13 amino acids. The germline CDR1 and CDR2 sequences are LGHDT and YNNKEL (reference sequence). The V segment lost 4 bases and the J segment 8 bases; nucleotides outside the gene matches: 5.

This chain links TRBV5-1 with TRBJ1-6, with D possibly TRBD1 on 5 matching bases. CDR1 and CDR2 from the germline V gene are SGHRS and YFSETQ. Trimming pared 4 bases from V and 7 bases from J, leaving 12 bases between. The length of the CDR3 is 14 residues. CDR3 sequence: CASSVGDRNSPLHF. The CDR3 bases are TGCGCCAGCAGCGTGGGAGACAGAAATTCACCCCTCCACTTT.

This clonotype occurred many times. The CDR3 coding sequence is TGTGCCAGCAGCTTGGGAAGGGAAGGGGAGCTGTTTTTT. Residues: CASSLGREGELFF. J is TRBJ2-2 and V is TRBV5-8; D not resolved. Germline V CDR1 and CDR2: SGHTS, YDEGEE. V lost 0 bases to trimming and J lost 8 bases, with 8 bases between them. The length of the CDR3 is 13 residues. Combining the CDR3 with reference TRBV5-8 and TRBJ2-2 gives the whole variable domain EAGVTQSPTHLIKTRGQQATLRCSPISGHTSVYWYQQALGLGLQFLLWYDEGEERNRGNFPPRFSGRQFPNYSSELNVNALELEDSALYLCASSLGREGELFFGEGSRLTVL.